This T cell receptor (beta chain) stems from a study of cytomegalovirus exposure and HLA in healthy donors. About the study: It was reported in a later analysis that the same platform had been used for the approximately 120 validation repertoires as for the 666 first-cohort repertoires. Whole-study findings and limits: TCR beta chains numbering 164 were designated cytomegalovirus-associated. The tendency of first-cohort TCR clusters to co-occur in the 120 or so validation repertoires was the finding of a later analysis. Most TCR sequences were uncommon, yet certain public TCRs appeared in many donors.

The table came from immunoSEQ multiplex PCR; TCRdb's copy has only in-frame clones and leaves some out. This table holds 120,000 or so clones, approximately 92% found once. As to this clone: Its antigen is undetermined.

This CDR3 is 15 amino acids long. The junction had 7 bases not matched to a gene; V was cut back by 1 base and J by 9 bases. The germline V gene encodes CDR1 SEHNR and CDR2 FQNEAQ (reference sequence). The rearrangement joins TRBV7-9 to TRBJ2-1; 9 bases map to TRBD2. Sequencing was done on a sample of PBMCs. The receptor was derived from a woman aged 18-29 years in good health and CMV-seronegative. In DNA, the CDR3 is TGTGCCAGCAGCTTAGGTTCAGGGACTAGCATTGAGCAGTTCTTC. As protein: CASSLGSGTSIEQFF.